This T cell receptor beta chain stems from a study of blood T cell repertoires in COVID-19. Study information: There were acute and convalescent COVID-19 samples, and they came from the United States, Italy and Spain. T cells, B-cell-depleted T cells, or PBMCs provided the cDNA or gDNA that served as material.

The trim removed 4 bases at V and 1 base at J, leaving 8 bases unmatched. This CDR3 region has 16 residues. Germline lookup yields CDR1 LNHDA and CDR2 SQIVND (reference sequence). Method: immunoSEQ multiplex PCR; TCRdb's copy keeps in-frame clones and lacks some. Among around 300,000 clones, about nine tenths were seen once, and the ten largest hold approximately 2%. The chain is built from TRBV19 and TRBJ2-7, with 9 bases that match TRBD2. The sequence was obtained from a man aged 45-65 years with acute or convalescent COVID-19. The sequenced sample was peripheral blood. This CDR3 reads CASSSSVAGVSYEQYF. The CDR3 DNA reads TGTGCCAGTAGTAGTTCCGTAGCGGGGGTTTCCTACGAGCAGTACTTC.